This T cell receptor (beta chain) comes out of a study of blood T cell repertoires in COVID-19. Study-wide context: There were acute and convalescent COVID-19 samples, and they came from the United States, Italy and Spain. Sample material is recorded as cDNA or gDNA derived from T cells, B-cell-depleted T cells, or PBMCs.

Per the original methods: Amplification of reference gene primers was used by the study to estimate nucleated cell counts. The protocol was immunoSEQ multiplex PCR, while the TCRdb copy is restricted to in-frame clones and leaves out a portion. V, J and clone size are taken as reported in that table, and D and trimming were inferred from the DNA itself. The data show some 270,000 clones, 90% seen once. V lost 4 bases and J lost 0, with 15 bases in between. The CDR3 contains 16 residues. Germline assignment: CDR1 LGHDT and CDR2 YNNKEL (reference sequence). The J gene is TRBJ1-2, the V gene TRBV3-1 (or the pseudogene TRBV3-2); D ambiguous. Specimen: peripheral blood. This receptor was taken from a woman aged 60-75 years with COVID-19, enrolled during active disease. In nucleotides, the CDR3 is TGTGCCAGCAGCCGCGCAGGCGCCACCACTAACTATGGCTACACCTTC. Its protein product is CASSRAGATTNYGYTF.